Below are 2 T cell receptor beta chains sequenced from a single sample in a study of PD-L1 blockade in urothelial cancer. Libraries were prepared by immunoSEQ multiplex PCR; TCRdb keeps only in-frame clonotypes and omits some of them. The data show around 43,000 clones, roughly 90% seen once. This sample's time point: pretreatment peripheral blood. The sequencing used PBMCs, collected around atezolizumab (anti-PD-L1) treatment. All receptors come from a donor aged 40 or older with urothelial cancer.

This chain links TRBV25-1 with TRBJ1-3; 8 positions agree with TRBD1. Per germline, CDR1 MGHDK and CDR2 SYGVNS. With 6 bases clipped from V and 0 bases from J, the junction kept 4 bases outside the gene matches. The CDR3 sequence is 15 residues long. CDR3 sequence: CASRETGGSGNTIYF. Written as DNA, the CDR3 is TGTGCCAGCAGGGAAACAGGGGGCTCTGGAAACACCATATATTTT. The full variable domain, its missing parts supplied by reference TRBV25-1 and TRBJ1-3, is EADIYQTPRYLVIGTGKKITLECSQTMGHDKMYWYQQDPGMELHLIHYSYGVNSTEKGDLSSESTVSRIRTEHFPLTLESARPSHTSQYLCASRETGGSGNTIYFGEGSWLTVV.

Here the CDR3 reads CASSAPLLAGRYNEQFF. The CDR3 bases are TGTGCCAGTAGTGCCCCCCTACTAGCGGGACGGTACAATGAGCAGTTCTTC. The chain joins TRBV19 to TRBJ2-1, with 10 bases lining up with TRBD2. There are 17 residues in the CDR3. V shed 5 bases, J shed 4 bases, and the junction held 11 bases outside the gene matches. Germline values: CDR1 LNHDA, CDR2 SQIVND (reference sequence).